These 24 T cell receptor beta chains originate from one sample sequenced in a study of blood T cell repertoires in COVID-19. Assay: immunoSEQ multiplex PCR; the TCRdb copy retains only in-frame clones and omits some. This sample has 250,000 to 300,000 clones, with around 88% found just once. Sequenced sample: peripheral blood. The source is a man older than 75 with acute or convalescent COVID-19.

J is TRBJ2-5 and V is TRBV7-6; perhaps TRBD2 as D (5 bases). V was cut by 1 base and J by 10 bases, with 7 bases left in between. The CDR3 contains 11 residues. CDR1 and CDR2 from the germline V gene are SGHVS and FNYEAQ. CDR3 sequence: CASSLVEDQYF. The CDR3 bases are TGTGCCAGCAGCTTAGTGGAGGACCAGTACTTC.

V gene TRBV19 combines with J gene TRBJ2-1, with D perhaps matching TRBD1 (6 bases). CDR1 LNHDA and CDR2 SQIVND come from the germline V gene (reference sequence). The V gene lost 5 bases and the J gene lost 0 bases, with 17 bases spanning the gap. The CDR3 runs 17 residues. The CDR3 region has the DNA TGTGCCAGTAGTTCCGGGACAACACGCCTCTCCTACAATGAGCAGTTCTTC. Translated: CASSSGTTRLSYNEQFF.

This clone was found a few times. The chain uses TRBV12-3 or TRBV12-4 and TRBJ2-2; D call uncertain. CDR3 length equals 13 residues. V was cut by 1 base and J by 5 bases, with 5 bases left in between. The CDR3 spells CASSLGVTGELFF. The DNA for the CDR3 is TGTGCCAGCAGTTTAGGTGTAACCGGGGAGCTGTTTTTT.

CDR3 sequence reads: CASSVTGIQETQYF. CDR3 bases: TGTGCCAGTAGTGTAACAGGGATCCAAGAGACCCAGTACTTC. The chain recombines TRBV19 with TRBJ2-5; TRBD1 is a possible D gene (6 bases). Germline CDR1 LNHDA, CDR2 SQIVND (reference sequence). V lost 5 bases and J 1 base, leaving 11 bases between the germline ends. The CDR3 covers 14 residues.

This sequence joins TRBV19 and TRBJ1-1; 8 bases are a match to TRBD1. This CDR3 has 19 amino acids. The J segment lost 1 base and the V segment lost 4 bases, leaving 17 bases of the junction unmatched. Germline CDR1 is LNHDA and CDR2 is SQIVND (reference sequence). In nucleotides, the CDR3 is TGTGCCAGTAGTAGGGGGAACTTCCGACAGGGGCGGTCGAACACTGAAGCTTTCTTT. It yields the protein CASSRGNFRQGRSNTEAFF.

The rearrangement joins TRBV7-9 to TRBJ1-1, with 7 bases aligning to TRBD1. This CDR3 has 15 amino acids. The germline V gene has CDR1 SEHNR and CDR2 FQNEAQ (reference sequence). Unmatched junction bases numbered 9, after V lost 5 bases and J lost 3 bases. Written as DNA, the CDR3 is TGTGCCAGCAGCAACCTAGACAGGGCGTACACTGAAGCTTTCTTT. Protein: CASSNLDRAYTEAFF.

This clone was seen a handful of times. The V and J genes are TRBV13 and TRBJ1-6, with 8 bases aligning to TRBD1. The CDR3 loop spans 14 amino acids. In germline, CDR1 is PRHDT, CDR2 FYEKMQ (reference sequence). The J segment lost 10 bases and the V segment lost 2 bases, leaving 4 bases of the junction unmatched. The CDR3: CASSLNRGGSPLHF. The CDR3 DNA reads TGTGCCAGCAGCTTAAACAGGGGGGGCTCACCCCTCCACTTT.

This clone was observed a single time. This rearrangement joins TRBV5-1 to TRBJ2-1; 8 bases map to TRBD1. Trimming cost V 4 bases and J 4 bases; bases outside gene matches: 7. CDR3 size: 15 residues. CDR1 and CDR2 from the germline V gene are SGHRS and YFSETQ. CDR3 in DNA: TGCGCCAGCAGCCTCGGACAGGGCCGGTACAATGAGCAGTTCTTC. It specifies CASSLGQGRYNEQFF. The whole variable domain, remainder taken from reference TRBV5-1 and TRBJ2-1, is KAGVTQTPRYLIKTRGQQVTLSCSPISGHRSVSWYQQTPGQGLQFLFEYFSETQRNKGNFPGRFSGRQFSNSRSEMNVSTLELGDSALYLCASSLGQGRYNEQFFGPGTRLTVL.

The rearrangement links TRBV6-5 to TRBJ2-2, with TRBD1 matching 7 bases. The CDR3 is made up of 16 amino acids. J lost 6 bases, V lost 2 bases, and 9 bases had no gene match. Germline V gene data show CDR1 as MNHEY and CDR2 as SVGAGI. Here the CDR3 reads CASSYDGTARSGELFF. The CDR3 DNA follows: TGTGCCAGCAGTTACGATGGGACAGCTAGATCCGGGGAGCTGTTTTTT.

There are a few counts of this clone. This chain joins TRBV19 and TRBJ2-1; 7 nucleotides align to TRBD1. Germline values: CDR1 LNHDA, CDR2 SQIVND (reference sequence). J was trimmed by 0 bases and V by 0 bases; bases with no gene match: 8. The CDR3 is 18 residues long. CDR3 residues: CASSIDTTGDLSYNEQFF. In nucleotides, the CDR3 is TGTGCCAGTAGTATAGATACTACAGGGGACCTCTCCTACAATGAGCAGTTCTTC. Filled out from reference TRBV19 and TRBJ2-1, the complete variable domain reads DGGITQSPKYLFRKEGQNVTLSCEQNLNHDAMYWYRQDPGQGLRLIYYSQIVNDFQKGDIAEGYSVSREKKESFPLTVTSAQKNPTAFYLCASSIDTTGDLSYNEQFFGPGTRLTVL.

The V call is TRBV20-1, the J call TRBJ1-3; no reliable D call. The CDR3 runs 11 residues. Looked up from germline, CDR1 is DFQATT and CDR2 is SNEGSKA (reference sequence). The germline V and J ends were trimmed by 1 base and 4 bases, with 2 bases remaining between them. In DNA form, the CDR3 reads TGCAGTGCTAGAGCGGGAAACACCATATATTTT. Residues: CSARAGNTIYF.

The V call is TRBV2, the J call TRBJ2-1, with 7 bases that match TRBD2. The J segment lost 5 bases and the V segment lost 2 bases, leaving 3 bases of the junction unmatched. Per germline, CDR1 SNHLY and CDR2 FYNNEI. CDR3 length: 14 amino acids. The CDR3 DNA reads as TGTGCCAGCAGTGAATGGGGGACTAACAATGAGCAGTTCTTC. Protein: CASSEWGTNNEQFF.

V usage is TRBV3-1 (or the pseudogene TRBV3-2) and J usage is TRBJ2-5; D may be TRBD2 (6 bases). Trimming shortened V by 4 bases and J by 1 base, and 13 bases separated the two germline ends. CDR3 size: 15 residues. Germline assignment: CDR1 LGHDT and CDR2 YNNKEL (reference sequence). This chain's CDR3 is CASSRAPGGQETQYF. The CDR3 DNA follows: TGTGCCAGCAGCCGGGCCCCCGGGGGCCAAGAGACCCAGTACTTC.

This clone was found a few times. The same CDR3 is also encoded by other DNA sequences in this sample. The rearrangement joins TRBV20-1 to TRBJ2-7, with D tentatively TRBD1 (6 bases). Germline V lookup: CDR1 DFQATT, CDR2 SNEGSKA (reference sequence). V lost 5 bases to trimming and J lost 3 bases, with 8 bases between them. This CDR3 has 11 residues. The CDR3 loop is CSAPTGYEQYF. CDR3 bases: TGCAGTGCTCCGACAGGCTACGAGCAGTACTTC.

This chain uses TRBV7-5 with TRBJ2-3; the D call of TRBD2 is as the table states it, not checked on the DNA. TRBV7-5 is reported as a pseudogene. The CDR3 loop spans 21 amino acids. In DNA, the CDR3 is TGTGTCAGAAGCTTAGCGATCTGGAATTACTCAGCGGGAGGGAGGGCAGATACGCAGTATTTT. Amino acid sequence: CVRSLAIWNYSAGGRADTQYF.

V and J are TRBV10-1 and TRBJ2-1; D may be TRBD2 (6 bases). With 6 bases removed from V and 5 bases from J, the gap between germline ends came to 17 bases. Germline V gene data show CDR1 as WNHNN and CDR2 as SYGVQD (reference sequence). The CDR3 is 15 residues long. CDR3 bases: TGCGCCAGCAGCAAATCCCTTAGCGGAGACAATGAGCAGTTCTTC. Its translation: CASSKSLSGDNEQFF.

The chain combines TRBV7-8 with TRBJ1-3; D is unclear. Germline V gene sequence: CDR1 SGHVS, CDR2 FQNEAQ. V was shortened by 3 bases and J by 8 bases, with 11 bases between the two germline ends. The length of the CDR3 is 13 residues. CDR3 region: CASSFLDGDTIYF. CDR3 in DNA: TGTGCCAGCAGCTTCCTCGACGGAGACACCATATATTTT.

V and J are TRBV7-9 and TRBJ2-7; TRBD1 matches at 7 bases. Trimming removed 3 bases from V and 5 bases from J; junction bases left unmatched: 4. The CDR3 extends over 13 amino acids. The germline CDR1 and CDR2 sequences are SEHNR and FQNEAQ (reference sequence). CDR3 protein: CASSLSTGDEQYF. As DNA, the CDR3 is TGTGCCAGCAGCTTGAGTACAGGGGACGAGCAGTACTTC.

The gene calls are TRBV3-1 (or the pseudogene TRBV3-2) and TRBJ2-5; 15 bases are a match to TRBD2. The CDR3 spans 18 residues. With 2 bases clipped from V and 4 bases from J, the junction kept 8 bases outside the gene matches. From germline, CDR1 is LGHDT and CDR2 YNNKEL (reference sequence). Here the CDR3 DNA reads TGTGCCAGCAGCCAATCCGGGACTAGCGGGAGGAGGTTAGAGACCCAGTACTTC. The encoded protein is CASSQSGTSGRRLETQYF.

Concerning this clone itself: At one end the junction does not follow the germline gene, possibly because of a read error. Written as DNA, the CDR3 is TGTGCTAGCAGCTTAGTAGGGGGATCCCAAGAGACCCAGTACTTC. Encoded protein: CASSLVGGSQETQYF. The gene calls are TRBV7-7 and TRBJ2-5; a possible D gene is TRBD1 (6 bases). CDR3 length equals 15 residues. Germline V gene lookup returns CDR1 SSHAT and CDR2 FNYEAQ (reference sequence).

This chain uses TRBV27 with TRBJ2-4; 12 nucleotides align to TRBD2. The J segment lost 6 bases and the V segment lost 9 bases, leaving 6 bases of the junction unmatched. Germline V lookup: CDR1 MNHEY, CDR2 SMNVEV (reference sequence). The CDR3 is 14 residues long. The DNA for the CDR3 is TGTGCCAGTAGACTAGCGGGGGTCCCAAACATTCAGTACTTC. This sequence encodes CASRLAGVPNIQYF.

The chain employs TRBV19 and TRBJ2-3; D is possibly TRBD1 (5 bases). V dropped 7 bases and J dropped 2 bases, with 10 bases sitting between them. CDR3 length equals 13 residues. Germline V gives CDR1 LNHDA, CDR2 SQIVND (reference sequence). CDR3 sequence reads: CASNRGITDTQYF. CDR3 in DNA: TGTGCCAGTAATAGGGGTATCACAGATACGCAGTATTTT.

The CDR3 nucleotides are TGTGCCAGCAGTTTACGGGGACTAGCGGGATTTTTGGATACGCAGTATTTT. This sequence encodes CASSLRGLAGFLDTQYF. This chain links TRBV27 with TRBJ2-3, with TRBD2 identical over 13 bases. V shed 2 bases and J 6 bases; nucleotides not matched to a gene: 8. Germline-derived CDR1 and CDR2 are MNHEY and SMNVEV (reference sequence). CDR3 length: 17 residues.

The V gene is TRBV4-1, the J gene TRBJ2-5; tentatively, D is TRBD1 (6 bases). Between the trimmed V and J ends, which lost 2 bases and 5 bases, there was a span of 15 bases. The CDR3 spans 15 residues. Per germline, CDR1 MGHRA and CDR2 YSYEKL. The CDR3 sequence is CASSQLRDTQETQYF. The CDR3, as DNA: TGCGCCAGCAGCCAATTAAGGGACACCCAGGAGACCCAGTACTTC.